Below, 22 T cell receptor beta chains from the same sample are listed, as sequenced in a study of PD-1 blockade in classical Hodgkin lymphoma. Every patient relapsed after autologous stem cell transplantation, and brentuximab vedotin exposure varied. The assay was immunoSEQ multiplex PCR, and TCRdb's table has in-frame clones only and misses some. This repertoire shows over 90,000 clones, roughly nine tenths found once; its top ten account for about 10%. The material was peripheral blood mononuclear cells (PBMCs), obtained before the second cycle of nivolumab. These receptors were taken from a human donor with classical Hodgkin lymphoma.

The chain recombines TRBV15 with TRBJ2-1; TRBD2 might be the D (5 bases). This CDR3 is 15 amino acids long. Germline-derived CDR1 and CDR2 are LNHNV and YYDKDF (reference sequence). The V and J ends lost 1 base and 0 bases respectively, with 7 bases between them. In DNA form, the CDR3 reads TGTGCCACCAGCAGAGTGAGCGGCTCCTACAATGAGCAGTTCTTC. It yields the protein CATSRVSGSYNEQFF.

The chain employs TRBV18 and TRBJ2-5; 10 positions agree with TRBD2. The end of the DNA fits TRBJ2-7 better, so the J call may be wrong. CDR1 and CDR2 from the germline V gene are KGHSH and LQKENI. The CDR3 consists of 14 residues. CDR3 nucleotides: TGTGCCAGCTCATCTCTAGCGGGAGCCGACGAGCAGTACTTC. Protein sequence: CASSSLAGADEQYF.

The chain has TRBV30 and TRBJ2-7; 9 positions agree with TRBD2. The germline V gene encodes CDR1 GTSNPN and CDR2 SVGIG (reference sequence). The CDR3 spans 14 residues. J was trimmed by 1 base and V by 2 bases; bases with no gene match: 3. The CDR3 DNA follows: TGTGCCTGGAGTTCTAGCGGGACGTCCTACGAGCAGTACTTC. It codes for CAWSSSGTSYEQYF.

The CDR3 is CASSLSGIGETQYF. The CDR3 nucleotides read TGCGCCAGCAGCCTTAGCGGGATTGGGGAGACCCAGTACTTC. The chain is built from TRBV5-1 and TRBJ2-5, with 8 positions matching TRBD2. The germline V gene encodes CDR1 SGHRS and CDR2 YFSETQ. The CDR3 runs to 14 residues. With V trimmed by 4 bases and J by 5 bases, 7 bases remained unmatched.

CDR3 in amino acids: CASSEGQGVADTQYF. As DNA, the CDR3 is TGTGCCAGCTCAGAGGGACAGGGTGTGGCAGATACGCAGTATTTT. The chain joins TRBV18 to TRBJ2-3, with 9 bases matching TRBD1. CDR3 length: 15 amino acids. V lost 5 bases to trimming and J lost 4 bases; unmatched junction nucleotides: 7. Germline CDR1 is KGHSH and CDR2 is LQKENI.

The chain joins TRBV10-2 to TRBJ1-1; 9 positions match TRBD1. The CDR3 totals 14 residues. Germline-derived CDR1 and CDR2 are WSHSY and SAAADI. V lost 3 bases to trimming and J lost 6 bases; unmatched junction nucleotides: 5. CDR3 bases: TGCGCCAGCAGTGATACAGGGGGCTTTTCTGAAGCTTTCTTT. This encodes CASSDTGGFSEAFF.

This clone was seen only once. The chain employs TRBV28 and TRBJ1-1; TRBD1 aligns across 8 bases. V trimming: 8 bases; J trimming: 0 bases; junction bases outside the gene matches: 8. The CDR3 totals 15 residues. Looked up from germline, CDR1 is MDHEN and CDR2 is SYDVKM. As DNA, the CDR3 is TGTGCCAGCGGACTGACAGGGGCGTTGAACACTGAAGCTTTCTTT. This gives the protein CASGLTGALNTEAFF.

V is TRBV2 and J is TRBJ1-6; D is unclear. CDR3 length: 13 residues. Germline V gene data show CDR1 as SNHLY and CDR2 as FYNNEI. V lost 8 bases to trimming and J lost 7 bases, with 12 bases between them. CDR3 residues: CASDPLPNSPLHF. CDR3 nucleotide sequence: TGTGCCAGCGACCCCCTCCCCAATTCACCCCTCCACTTT. The full variable domain, its missing parts supplied by reference TRBV2 and TRBJ1-6, is EPEVTQTPSHQVTQMGQEVILRCVPISNHLYFYWYRQILGQKVEFLVSFYNNEISEKSEIFDDQFSVERPDGSNFTLKIRSTKLEDSAMYFCASDPLPNSPLHFGNGTRLTVT.

The V and J genes are TRBV2 and TRBJ2-3, with 10 bases lining up with TRBD1. Trimming cost V 5 bases and J 3 bases; bases outside gene matches: 5. Germline CDR1 and CDR2: SNHLY and FYNNEI. The CDR3 sequence is 15 residues long. CDR3 region: CASSIDRGRTDTQYF. The DNA of the CDR3 is TGTGCCAGCAGTATCGACAGGGGGCGGACAGATACGCAGTATTTT.

This chain uses TRBV5-1 with TRBJ1-1; possible D gene TRBD1, 6 bases. The germline gives CDR1 SGHRS, CDR2 YFSETQ. Trimming left V 4 bases short and J 1 base short, with 11 bases between. The CDR3 is 14 residues long. The DNA of the CDR3 is TGCGCCAGCAGCCCGGGACACCAGAACACTGAAGCTTTCTTT. It specifies CASSPGHQNTEAFF.

This chain links TRBV11-3 with TRBJ2-7; 10 bases match TRBD1. CDR1 SGHNT and CDR2 YENEEA come from the germline V gene. The junction had 19 bases not matched to a gene; V was cut back by 5 bases and J by 0 bases. The CDR3 runs to 20 residues. The CDR3 loop is CASSPPQSGTGERSSYEQYF. CDR3 sequence (DNA): TGTGCCAGCAGCCCTCCGCAATCAGGGACAGGGGAGAGAAGCTCCTACGAGCAGTACTTC.

The chain uses TRBV6-5 and TRBJ2-3; 8 positions match TRBD1. From germline, CDR1 is MNHEY and CDR2 SVGAGI. The CDR3 length is 16 residues. V lost 2 bases, J lost 4 bases, and 8 bases stayed unmatched. The CDR3 region is CASSYDRGDGADTQYF. CDR3 in DNA: TGTGCCAGCAGTTACGACAGGGGAGACGGGGCAGATACGCAGTATTTT.

This chain links TRBV9 with TRBJ2-1; 8 positions agree with TRBD2. The CDR3 runs 15 residues. V shed 6 bases, J shed 8 bases, and the junction held 13 bases outside the gene matches. Germline V gives CDR1 SGDLS, CDR2 YYNGEE. CDR3 sequence: CASNPVAGPGDEQFF. The CDR3 nucleotides read TGTGCCAGCAACCCAGTAGCGGGACCCGGGGATGAGCAGTTCTTC. The full variable domain, its missing parts supplied by reference TRBV9 and TRBJ2-1, is DSGVTQTPKHLITATGQRVTLRCSPRSGDLSVYWYQQSLDQGLQFLIQYYNGEERAKGNILERFSAQQFPDLHSELNLSSLELGDSALYFCASNPVAGPGDEQFFGPGTRLTVL.

The rearrangement uses TRBV6-1 and TRBJ1-2, with unresolved D. This CDR3 has 17 amino acids. Looked up from germline, CDR1 is MNHNS and CDR2 is SASEGT. Between the trimmed V and J ends, which lost 4 bases and 0 bases, there was a span of 18 bases. CDR3 sequence reads: CASSAKLGSQANYGYTF. CDR3 coding DNA: TGTGCCAGCAGTGCCAAATTGGGCAGTCAAGCTAACTATGGCTACACCTTC.

V usage is TRBV7-9 and J usage is TRBJ1-2; D gene ambiguous. V dropped 2 bases and J dropped 8 bases, with 12 bases sitting between them. CDR3 length equals 13 residues. Germline-derived CDR1 and CDR2 are SEHNR and FQNEAQ (reference sequence). DNA of the CDR3: TGTGCCAGCAGCTTAAACACCCTGGCGGGCTACACCTTC. Protein product: CASSLNTLAGYTF.

The chain links TRBV7-6 to TRBJ2-7; D unclear. This CDR3 contains 12 residues. Germline V gene data show CDR1 as SGHVS and CDR2 as FNYEAQ. Trimming pared 6 bases from V and 6 bases from J, leaving 12 bases between. The CDR3 region is CASRSIRGEQYF. The CDR3 DNA reads as TGTGCCAGCAGGTCAATTAGAGGCGAGCAGTACTTC.

With respect to this clone: Because it lacks the conserved phenylalanine or tryptophan at the end, this CDR3 is likely a read error. The limits of the CDR3 on the DNA are not certain, so only TCRdb's listed CDR3 is given. The rearrangement uses TRBV11-2 and TRBJ1-2. Germline CDR1 SGHAT, CDR2 FQNNGV. The CDR3 is made up of 9 amino acids, end residues included. CDR3 sequence reads: CASSPVGGD.

The chain has TRBV4-1 and TRBJ1-3, with D uncertain. The CDR3 length is 17 residues. V was cut by 0 bases and J by 0 bases, with 12 bases left in between. The V gene's germline CDR1 is MGHRA and CDR2 YSYEKL. The CDR3 protein is CASSQDPTVRSGNTIYF. The CDR3 nucleotides read TGCGCCAGCAGCCAAGACCCGACTGTACGCTCTGGAAACACCATATATTTT.

V usage is TRBV19 and J usage is TRBJ2-7; 9 bases agree with TRBD1. The germline V gene has CDR1 LNHDA and CDR2 SQIVND (reference sequence). The CDR3 loop spans 13 amino acids. The trim removed 4 bases at V and 5 bases at J, leaving 3 bases unmatched. CDR3 in amino acids: CASSTRTGDEQYF. The CDR3 DNA reads TGTGCCAGTAGTACCAGGACAGGGGACGAGCAGTACTTC.

V gene TRBV5-1 combines with J gene TRBJ2-1, with D unclear. This CDR3 has 14 amino acids. The V end was cut by 4 bases, the J end by 10 bases, with 18 bases between. Per the germline V gene, CDR1 is SGHRS and CDR2 is YFSETQ. The CDR3 is CASSQSRQRDEQFF. Here the CDR3 DNA reads TGCGCCAGCAGCCAATCCCGCCAAAGAGACGAGCAGTTCTTC.

This chain uses TRBV7-9 with TRBJ2-1, with 7 bases aligning to TRBD2. The CDR3 is made up of 16 amino acids. J gave up 3 bases and V 8 bases, and 13 bases lay outside the gene matches. Germline CDR1 SEHNR, CDR2 FQNEAQ (reference sequence). CDR3 residues: CASGPRGSFNYNEQFF. The CDR3 DNA reads TGTGCCAGCGGACCGCGCGGGAGTTTCAACTACAATGAGCAGTTCTTC.

This chain joins TRBV10-3 and TRBJ1-1; D remains unclear. This CDR3 is built from 17 residues. The V end lost 3 bases, the J end lost 6 bases, and 23 bases lay between the germline ends. CDR1 and CDR2 from the germline V gene are ENHRY and SYGVKD. Here the CDR3 reads CAISDPTSYGRGAEAFF. The CDR3 DNA sequence: TGTGCCATCAGTGACCCTACCTCGTATGGTCGCGGCGCTGAAGCTTTCTTT.